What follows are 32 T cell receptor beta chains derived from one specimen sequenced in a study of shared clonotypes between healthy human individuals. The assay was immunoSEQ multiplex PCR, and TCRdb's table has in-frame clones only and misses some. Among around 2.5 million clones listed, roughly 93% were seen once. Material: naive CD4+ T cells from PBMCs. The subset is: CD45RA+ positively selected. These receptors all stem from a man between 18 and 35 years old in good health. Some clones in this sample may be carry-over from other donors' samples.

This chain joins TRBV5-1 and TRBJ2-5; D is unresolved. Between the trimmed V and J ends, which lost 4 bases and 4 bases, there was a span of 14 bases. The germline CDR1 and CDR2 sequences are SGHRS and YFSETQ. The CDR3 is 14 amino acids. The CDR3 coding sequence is TGCGCCAGCAGCCGAGATGGAAACCTAGAGACCCAGTACTTC. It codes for CASSRDGNLETQYF.

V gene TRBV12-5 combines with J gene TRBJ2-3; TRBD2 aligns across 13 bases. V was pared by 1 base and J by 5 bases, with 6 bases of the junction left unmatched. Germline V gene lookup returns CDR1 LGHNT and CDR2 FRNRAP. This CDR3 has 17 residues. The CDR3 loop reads CASGLGRTSGGEDTQYF. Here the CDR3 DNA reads TGTGCTAGTGGTTTGGGCCGGACTAGCGGGGGCGAAGATACGCAGTATTTT.

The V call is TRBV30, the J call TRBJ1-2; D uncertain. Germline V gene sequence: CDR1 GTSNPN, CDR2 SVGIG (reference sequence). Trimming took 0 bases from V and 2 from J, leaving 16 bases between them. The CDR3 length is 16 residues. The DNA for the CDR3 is TGTGCCTGGAGTGTACCAGATCCCCTACAAAACTATGGCTACACCTTC. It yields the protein CAWSVPDPLQNYGYTF.

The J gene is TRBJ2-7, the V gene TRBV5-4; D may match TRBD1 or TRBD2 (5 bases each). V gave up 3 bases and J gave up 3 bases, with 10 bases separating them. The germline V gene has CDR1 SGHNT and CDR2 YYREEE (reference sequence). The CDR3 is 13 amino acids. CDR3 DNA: TGTGCCAGCAGCTCTATTGGGGGCTACGAGCAGTACTTC. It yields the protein CASSSIGGYEQYF.

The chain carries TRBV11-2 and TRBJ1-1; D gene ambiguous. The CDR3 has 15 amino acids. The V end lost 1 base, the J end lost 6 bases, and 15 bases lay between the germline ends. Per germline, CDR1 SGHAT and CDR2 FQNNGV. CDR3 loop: CASSLGLWSSAEAFF. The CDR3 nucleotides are TGTGCCAGCAGCTTAGGCTTGTGGTCCTCGGCTGAAGCTTTCTTT.

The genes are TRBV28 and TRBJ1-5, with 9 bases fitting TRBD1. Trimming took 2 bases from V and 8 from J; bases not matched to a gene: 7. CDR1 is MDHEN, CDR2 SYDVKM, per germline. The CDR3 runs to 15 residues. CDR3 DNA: TGTGCCAGCAGTTTAAGGGACAGGGTCGGGAAGCCCCAGCATTTT. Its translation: CASSLRDRVGKPQHF.

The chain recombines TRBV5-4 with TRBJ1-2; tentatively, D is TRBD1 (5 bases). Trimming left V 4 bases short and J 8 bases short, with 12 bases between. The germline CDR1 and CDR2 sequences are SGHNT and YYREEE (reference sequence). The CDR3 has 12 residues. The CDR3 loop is CASSDSEWGYTF. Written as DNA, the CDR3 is TGTGCCAGCAGCGACAGCGAATGGGGCTACACCTTC.

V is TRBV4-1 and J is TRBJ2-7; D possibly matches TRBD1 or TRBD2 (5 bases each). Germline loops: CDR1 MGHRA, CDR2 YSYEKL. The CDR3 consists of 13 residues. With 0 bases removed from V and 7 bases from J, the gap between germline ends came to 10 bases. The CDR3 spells CASSQEWWGEQYF. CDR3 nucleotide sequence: TGCGCCAGCAGCCAAGAATGGTGGGGGGAGCAGTACTTC.

CDR3 nucleotides: TGTGCCAGCCTCAAAATTCCCCAGGGGCCAGATACGCAGTATTTT. This encodes CASLKIPQGPDTQYF. This chain links TRBV21-1 with TRBJ2-3; TRBD1 is taken as the D call from the table, unchecked against the DNA. TRBV21-1 is recorded as a pseudogene. The length of the CDR3 is 15 residues.

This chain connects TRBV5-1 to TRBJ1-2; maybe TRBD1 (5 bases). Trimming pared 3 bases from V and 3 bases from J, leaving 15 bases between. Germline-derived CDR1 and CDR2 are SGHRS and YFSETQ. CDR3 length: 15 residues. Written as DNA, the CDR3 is TGCGCCAGCAGCTATGGGACGGCTCAGGACTATGGCTACACCTTC. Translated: CASSYGTAQDYGYTF. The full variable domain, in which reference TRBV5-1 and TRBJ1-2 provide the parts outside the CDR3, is KAGVTQTPRYLIKTRGQQVTLSCSPISGHRSVSWYQQTPGQGLQFLFEYFSETQRNKGNFPGRFSGRQFSNSRSEMNVSTLELGDSALYLCASSYGTAQDYGYTFGSGTRLTVV.

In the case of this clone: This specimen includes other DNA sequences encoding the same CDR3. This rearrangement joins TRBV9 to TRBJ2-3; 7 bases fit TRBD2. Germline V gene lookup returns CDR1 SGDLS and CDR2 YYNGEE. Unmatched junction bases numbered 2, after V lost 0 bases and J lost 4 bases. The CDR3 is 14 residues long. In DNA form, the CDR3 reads TGTGCCAGCAGCGTAGGCGGGGGAGCAGATACGCAGTATTTT. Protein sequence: CASSVGGGADTQYF.

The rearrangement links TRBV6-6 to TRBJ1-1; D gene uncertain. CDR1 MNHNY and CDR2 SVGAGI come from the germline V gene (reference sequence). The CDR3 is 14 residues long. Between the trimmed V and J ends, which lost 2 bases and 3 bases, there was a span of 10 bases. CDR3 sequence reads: CASSYVLKDTEAFF. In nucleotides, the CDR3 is TGTGCCAGCAGTTACGTCTTGAAGGACACTGAAGCTTTCTTT.

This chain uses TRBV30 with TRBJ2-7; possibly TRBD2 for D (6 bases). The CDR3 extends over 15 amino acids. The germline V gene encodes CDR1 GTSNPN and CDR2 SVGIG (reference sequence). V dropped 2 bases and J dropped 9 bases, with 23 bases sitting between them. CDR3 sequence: CAWSHPLAGTHGQYF. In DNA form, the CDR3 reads TGTGCCTGGAGTCACCCCCTTGCGGGAACTCACGGGCAGTACTTC.

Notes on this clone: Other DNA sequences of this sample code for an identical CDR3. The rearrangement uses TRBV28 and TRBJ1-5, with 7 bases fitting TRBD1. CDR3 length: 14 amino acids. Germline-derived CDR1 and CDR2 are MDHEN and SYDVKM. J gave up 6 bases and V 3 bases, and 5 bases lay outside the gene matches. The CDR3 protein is CASSLSQGGQPQHF. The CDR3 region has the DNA TGTGCCAGCAGTTTGAGCCAGGGGGGTCAGCCCCAGCATTTT.

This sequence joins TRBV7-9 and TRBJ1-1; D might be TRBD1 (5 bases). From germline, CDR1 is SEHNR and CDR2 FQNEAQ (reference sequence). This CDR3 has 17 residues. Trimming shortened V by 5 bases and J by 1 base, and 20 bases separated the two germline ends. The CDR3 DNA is TGTGCCAGCAGCCGACCCGGGACCGCCTGGGGGAACACTGAAGCTTTCTTT. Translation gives CASSRPGTAWGNTEAFF. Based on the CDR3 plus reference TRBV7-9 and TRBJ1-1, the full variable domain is DTGVSQNPRHKITKRGQNVTFRCDPISEHNRLYWYRQTLGQGPEFLTYFQNEAQLEKSRLLSDRFSAERPKGSFSTLEIQRTEQGDSAMYLCASSRPGTAWGNTEAFFGQGTRLTVV.

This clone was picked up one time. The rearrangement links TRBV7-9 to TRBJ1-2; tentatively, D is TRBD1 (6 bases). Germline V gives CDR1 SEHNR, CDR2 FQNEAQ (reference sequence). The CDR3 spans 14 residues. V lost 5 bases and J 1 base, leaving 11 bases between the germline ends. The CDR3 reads CASSLDRRNYGYTF. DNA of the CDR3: TGTGCCAGCAGCCTGGACAGACGTAACTATGGCTACACCTTC.

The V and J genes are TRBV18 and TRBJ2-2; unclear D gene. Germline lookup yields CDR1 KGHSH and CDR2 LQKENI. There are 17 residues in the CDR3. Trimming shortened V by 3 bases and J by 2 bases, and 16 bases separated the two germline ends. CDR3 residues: CASSPANTNSNTGELFF. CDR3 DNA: TGTGCCAGCTCACCCGCCAACACGAATTCTAACACCGGGGAGCTGTTTTTT.

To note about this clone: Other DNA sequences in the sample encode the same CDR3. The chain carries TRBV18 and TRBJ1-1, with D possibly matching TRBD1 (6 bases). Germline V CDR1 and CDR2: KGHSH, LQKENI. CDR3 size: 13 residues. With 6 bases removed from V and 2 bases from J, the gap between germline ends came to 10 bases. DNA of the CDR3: TGTGCCAGCTCGCTGGACAGTAACACTGAAGCTTTCTTT. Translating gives CASSLDSNTEAFF. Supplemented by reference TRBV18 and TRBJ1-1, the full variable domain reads NAGVMQNPRHLVRRRGQEARLRCSPMKGHSHVYWYRQLPEEGLKFMVYLQKENIIDESGMPKERFSAEFPKEGPSILRIQQVVRGDSAAYFCASSLDSNTEAFFGQGTRLTVV.

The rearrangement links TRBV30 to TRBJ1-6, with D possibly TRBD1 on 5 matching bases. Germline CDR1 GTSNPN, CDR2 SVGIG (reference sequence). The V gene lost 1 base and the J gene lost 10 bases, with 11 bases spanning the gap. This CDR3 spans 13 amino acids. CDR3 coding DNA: TGTGCCTGGAGTGGCAGGGAAGGATCACCCCTCCACTTT. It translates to CAWSGREGSPLHF.

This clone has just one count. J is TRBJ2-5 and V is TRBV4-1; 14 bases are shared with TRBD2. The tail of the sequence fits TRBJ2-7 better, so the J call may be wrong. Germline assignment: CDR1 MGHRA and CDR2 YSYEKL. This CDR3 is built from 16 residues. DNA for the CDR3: TGCGCCAGCAGCCAATGGGGACTAGCGGGAGAGTACGAGCAGTACTTC. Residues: CASSQWGLAGEYEQYF.

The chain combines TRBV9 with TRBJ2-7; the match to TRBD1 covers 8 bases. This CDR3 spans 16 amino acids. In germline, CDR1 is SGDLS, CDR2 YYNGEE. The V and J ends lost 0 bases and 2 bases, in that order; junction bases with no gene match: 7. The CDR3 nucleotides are TGTGCCAGCAGCGTAGCCGCCGGGACAGGAGCCTACGAGCAGTACTTC. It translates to CASSVAAGTGAYEQYF.

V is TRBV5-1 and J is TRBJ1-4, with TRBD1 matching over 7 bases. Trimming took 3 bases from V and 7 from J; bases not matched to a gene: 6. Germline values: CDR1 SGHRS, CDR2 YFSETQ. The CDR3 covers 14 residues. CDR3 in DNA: TGCGCCAGCAGCTCCGGGACAGTTAGTGAAAAACTGTTTTTT. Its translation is CASSSGTVSEKLFF.

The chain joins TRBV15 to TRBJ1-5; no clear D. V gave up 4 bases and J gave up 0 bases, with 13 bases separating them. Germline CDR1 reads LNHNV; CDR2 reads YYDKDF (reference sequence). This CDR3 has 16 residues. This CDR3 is CATSTQGWFSNQPQHF. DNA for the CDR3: TGTGCCACCAGCACCCAAGGTTGGTTTAGCAATCAGCCCCAGCATTTT.

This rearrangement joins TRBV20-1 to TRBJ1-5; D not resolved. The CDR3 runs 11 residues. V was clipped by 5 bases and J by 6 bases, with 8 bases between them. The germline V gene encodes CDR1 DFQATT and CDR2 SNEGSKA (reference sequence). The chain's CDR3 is CSAGEGQPQHF. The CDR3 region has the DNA TGCAGTGCTGGGGAGGGTCAGCCCCAGCATTTT.

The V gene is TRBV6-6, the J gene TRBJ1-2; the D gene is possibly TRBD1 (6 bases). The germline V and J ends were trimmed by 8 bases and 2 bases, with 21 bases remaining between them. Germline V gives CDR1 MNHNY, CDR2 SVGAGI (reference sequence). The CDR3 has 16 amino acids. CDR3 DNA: TGTGCCAGCCTTGGGACAAAAAAATACTCAAACTATGGCTACACCTTC. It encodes CASLGTKKYSNYGYTF.

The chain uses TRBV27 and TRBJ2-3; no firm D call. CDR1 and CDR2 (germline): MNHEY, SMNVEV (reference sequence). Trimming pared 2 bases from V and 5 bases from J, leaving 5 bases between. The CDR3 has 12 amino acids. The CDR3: CASSLIGDTQYF. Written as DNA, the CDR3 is TGTGCCAGCAGTTTAATCGGAGATACGCAGTATTTT.

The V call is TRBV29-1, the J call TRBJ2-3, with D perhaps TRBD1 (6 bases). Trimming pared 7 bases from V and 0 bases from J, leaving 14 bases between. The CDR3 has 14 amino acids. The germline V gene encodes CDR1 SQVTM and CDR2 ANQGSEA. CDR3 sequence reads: CSARKGVSTDTQYF. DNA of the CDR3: TGCAGCGCACGAAAGGGGGTTAGCACAGATACGCAGTATTTT.

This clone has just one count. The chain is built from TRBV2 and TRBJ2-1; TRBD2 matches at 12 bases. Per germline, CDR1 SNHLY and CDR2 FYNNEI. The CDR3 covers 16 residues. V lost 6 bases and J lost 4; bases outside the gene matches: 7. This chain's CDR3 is CASRLRLAGEYNEQFF. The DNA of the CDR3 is TGTGCCAGCAGGCTACGACTAGCGGGAGAATACAATGAGCAGTTCTTC.

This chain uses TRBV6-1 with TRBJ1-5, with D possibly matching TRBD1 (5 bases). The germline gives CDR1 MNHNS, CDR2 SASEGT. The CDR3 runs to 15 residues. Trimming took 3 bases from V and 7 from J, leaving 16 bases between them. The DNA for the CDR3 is TGTGCCAGCAGTGAGGGGGACTTTAGCACACAGCCCCAGCATTTT. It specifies CASSEGDFSTQPQHF.

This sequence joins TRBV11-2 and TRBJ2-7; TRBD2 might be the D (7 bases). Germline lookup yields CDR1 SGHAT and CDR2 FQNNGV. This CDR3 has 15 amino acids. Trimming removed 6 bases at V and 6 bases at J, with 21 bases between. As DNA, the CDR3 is TGTGCCAGCAGGTCCCGACTTAGGGGGGGCGGCGAGCAGTACTTC. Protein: CASRSRLRGGGEQYF.

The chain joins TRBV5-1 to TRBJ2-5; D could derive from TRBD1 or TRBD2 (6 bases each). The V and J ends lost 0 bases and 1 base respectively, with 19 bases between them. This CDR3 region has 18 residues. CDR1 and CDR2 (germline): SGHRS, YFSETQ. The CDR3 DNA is TGCGCCAGCAGCTTGGGGATTGATTGGGGGGCTCCCCAAGAGACCCAGTACTTC. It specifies CASSLGIDWGAPQETQYF.

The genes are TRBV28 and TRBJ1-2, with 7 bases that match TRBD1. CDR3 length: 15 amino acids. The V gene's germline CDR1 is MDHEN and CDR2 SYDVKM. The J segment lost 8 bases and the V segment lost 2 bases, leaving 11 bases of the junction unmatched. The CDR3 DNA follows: TGTGCCAGCAGTTTACCCGGACAGGCCTCTGGGGGCTACACCTTC. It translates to CASSLPGQASGGYTF.